A selection of T cell receptor beta chains follows, all from one sample in a study of cytomegalovirus exposure and HLA in healthy donors. The method was immunoSEQ multiplex PCR; TCRdb's version includes in-frame clones alone and lacks a portion of them. The sample lists 250,000 to 350,000 clones; 70% to 90% were seen once. Sequences were obtained from PBMCs. The receptors come from a man aged 25-45 years in good health and CMV-seronegative. Each CDR3 is given with its conserved first and last residue. The D gene is left open where the match is weak. For some rows the clone size is stated as once, few or many, or as a class when expanded; others skip it.

clone size	CDR3 length	D gene	V gene	J gene	CDR3 protein	CDR3 DNA
.	17	TRBD2	TRBV5-6	TRBJ2-5	CASSLGFRRGGRETQYF	TGTGCCAGCAGCTTGGGGTTCCGGCGGGGGGGCCGCGAGACCCAGTACTTC
.	13	.	TRBV7-9	TRBJ1-1	CAVTQGVNTEAFF	TGTGCCGTAACCCAGGGTGTGAACACTGAAGCTTTCTTT
.	18	TRBD2	TRBV5-1	TRBJ2-2	CASSLETSGGADTGELFF	TGCGCCAGCAGCTTGGAGACTAGCGGGGGGGCTGACACCGGGGAGCTGTTTTTT
once	15	.	TRBV9	TRBJ1-2	CASSAEPGTYYGYTF	TGTGCCAGCAGCGCAGAACCGGGGACATACTATGGCTACACCTTC
.	14	TRBD1	TRBV5-1	TRBJ2-1	CASSYGTGLGEQFF	TGCGCCAGCAGCTACGGGACAGGGTTAGGCGAGCAGTTCTTC
.	17	TRBD2	TRBV9	TRBJ2-2	CASSVRTSGGSTGELFF	TGTGCCAGCAGCGTAAGAACTAGCGGGGGATCGACCGGGGAGCTGTTTTTT
.	17	TRBD1	TRBV7-9	TRBJ1-2	CASSLRTGGPSNYGYTF	TGTGCCAGCAGCCTTAGGACAGGGGGCCCCTCTAACTATGGCTACACCTTC
.	16	.	TRBV1	TRBJ2-3	CTSSQHLAGGPDTQYF	TGCACCAGCAGCCAGCACCTAGCGGGGGGGCCAGATACGCAGTATTTT
.	11	.	TRBV19	TRBJ2-5	CASSLQETQYF	TGTGCCAGTAGCCTCCAAGAGACCCAGTACTTC
.	16	.	TRBV19	TRBJ1-6	CASSKLWQGNNSPLHF	TGTGCCAGTAGTAAGCTCTGGCAGGGAAATAATTCACCCCTCCACTTT
.	17	.	TRBV27	TRBJ1-6	CASRGGELSRGNSPLHF	TGTGCCAGCCGAGGGGGGGAATTGAGTCGTGGTAATTCACCCCTCCACTTT
once	13	.	TRBV7-9	TRBJ2-1	CASSLVAGDEQFF	TGTGCCAGCAGCTTGGTAGCAGGGGATGAGCAGTTCTTC
few	14	.	TRBV21-1	TRBJ1-2	CASILGGVTYGYTF	TGTGCCAGCATCCTGGGGGGAGTTACTTATGGCTACACCTTC
.	14	.	TRBV7-9	TRBJ2-7	CASNEDGLSYEQYF	TGTGCCAGCAACGAAGACGGGTTGTCCTACGAGCAGTACTTC